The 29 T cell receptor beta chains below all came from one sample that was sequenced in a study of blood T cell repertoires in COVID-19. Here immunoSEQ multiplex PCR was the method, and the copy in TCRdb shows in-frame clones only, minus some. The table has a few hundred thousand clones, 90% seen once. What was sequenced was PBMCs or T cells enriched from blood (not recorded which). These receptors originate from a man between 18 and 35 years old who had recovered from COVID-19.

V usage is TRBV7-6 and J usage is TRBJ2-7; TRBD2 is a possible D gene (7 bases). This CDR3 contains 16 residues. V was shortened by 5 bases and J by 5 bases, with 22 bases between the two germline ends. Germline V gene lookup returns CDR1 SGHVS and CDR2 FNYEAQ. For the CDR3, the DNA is TGTGCCAGCAGCCCGACGGGGGGCGCCCACTATAACGAGCAGTACTTC. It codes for CASSPTGGAHYNEQYF.

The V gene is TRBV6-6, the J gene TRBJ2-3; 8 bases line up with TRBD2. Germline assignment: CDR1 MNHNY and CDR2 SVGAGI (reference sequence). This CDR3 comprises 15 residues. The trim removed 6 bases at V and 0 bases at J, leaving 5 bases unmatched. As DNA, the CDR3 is TGTGCCAGCAGGCAGACTAGCGTTAGCACAGATACGCAGTATTTT. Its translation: CASRQTSVSTDTQYF.

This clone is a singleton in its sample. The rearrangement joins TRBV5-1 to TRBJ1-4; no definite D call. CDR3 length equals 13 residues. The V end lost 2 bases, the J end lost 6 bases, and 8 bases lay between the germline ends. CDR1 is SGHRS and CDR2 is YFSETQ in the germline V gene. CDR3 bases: TGCGCCAGCAGCTTAAACTTGGATGAAAAACTGTTTTTT. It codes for CASSLNLDEKLFF.

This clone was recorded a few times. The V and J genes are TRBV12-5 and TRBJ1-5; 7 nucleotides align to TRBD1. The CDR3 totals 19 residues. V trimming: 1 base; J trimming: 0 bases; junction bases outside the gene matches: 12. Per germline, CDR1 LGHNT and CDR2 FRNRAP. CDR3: CASGLGTKDRLNSNQPQHF. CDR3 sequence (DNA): TGTGCTAGTGGTTTGGGGACTAAGGACAGGCTTAATAGCAATCAGCCCCAGCATTTT.

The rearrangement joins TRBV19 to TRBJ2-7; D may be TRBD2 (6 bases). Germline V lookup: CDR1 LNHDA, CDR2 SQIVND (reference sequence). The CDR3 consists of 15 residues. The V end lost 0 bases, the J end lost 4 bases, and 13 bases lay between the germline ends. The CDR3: CASSIEGLSGYEQYF. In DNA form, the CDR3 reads TGTGCCAGTAGTATAGAGGGACTTTCTGGTTACGAGCAGTACTTC. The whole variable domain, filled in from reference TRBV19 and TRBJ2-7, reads DGGITQSPKYLFRKEGQNVTLSCEQNLNHDAMYWYRQDPGQGLRLIYYSQIVNDFQKGDIAEGYSVSREKKESFPLTVTSAQKNPTAFYLCASSIEGLSGYEQYFGPGTRLTVT.

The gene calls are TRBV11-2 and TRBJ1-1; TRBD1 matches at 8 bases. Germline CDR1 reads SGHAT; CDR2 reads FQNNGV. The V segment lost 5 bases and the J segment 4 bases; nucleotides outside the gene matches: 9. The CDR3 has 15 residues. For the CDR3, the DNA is TGTGCCAGCAGCCTACCCAGGGGGCTGGGCACTGAAGCTTTCTTT. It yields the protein CASSLPRGLGTEAFF.

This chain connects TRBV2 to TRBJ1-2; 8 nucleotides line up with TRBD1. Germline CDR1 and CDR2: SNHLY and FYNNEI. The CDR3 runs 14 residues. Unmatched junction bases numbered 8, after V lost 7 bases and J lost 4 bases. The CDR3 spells CASNGQGEVYGYTF. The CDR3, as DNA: TGTGCCAGCAATGGACAGGGTGAAGTCTATGGCTACACCTTC.

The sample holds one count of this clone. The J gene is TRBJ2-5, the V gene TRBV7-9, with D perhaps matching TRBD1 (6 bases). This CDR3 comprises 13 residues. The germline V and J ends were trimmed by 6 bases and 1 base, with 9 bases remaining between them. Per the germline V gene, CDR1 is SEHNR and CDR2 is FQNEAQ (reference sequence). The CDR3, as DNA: TGTGCCAGCAGTACAGGGTCCCAAGAGACCCAGTACTTC. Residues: CASSTGSQETQYF.

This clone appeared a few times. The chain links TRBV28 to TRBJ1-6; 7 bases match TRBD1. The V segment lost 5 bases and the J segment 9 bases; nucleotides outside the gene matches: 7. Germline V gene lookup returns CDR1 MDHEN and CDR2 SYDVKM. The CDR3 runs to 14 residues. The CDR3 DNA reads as TGTGCCAGCAGTCCCCGACAGGGTAGTTCACCCCTCCACTTT. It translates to CASSPRQGSSPLHF.

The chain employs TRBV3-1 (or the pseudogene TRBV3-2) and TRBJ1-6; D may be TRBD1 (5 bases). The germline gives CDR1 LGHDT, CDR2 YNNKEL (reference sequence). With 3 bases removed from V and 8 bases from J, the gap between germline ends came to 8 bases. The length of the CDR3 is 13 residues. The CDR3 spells CASSHDRDSPLHF. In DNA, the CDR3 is TGTGCCAGCAGCCACGACAGAGATTCACCCCTCCACTTT.

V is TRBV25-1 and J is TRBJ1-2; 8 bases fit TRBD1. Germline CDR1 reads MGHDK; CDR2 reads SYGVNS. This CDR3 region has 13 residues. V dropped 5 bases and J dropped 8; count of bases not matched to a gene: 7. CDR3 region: CASSPQGAVGYTF. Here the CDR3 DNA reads TGTGCCAGCAGTCCCCAGGGGGCGGTAGGCTACACCTTC.

The CDR3 region is CATSRDLRGGDEKLFF. CDR3 nucleotide sequence: TGTGCCACCAGCAGAGATCTGCGAGGCGGGGACGAAAAACTGTTTTTT. The gene calls are TRBV15 and TRBJ1-4; D possibly corresponds to TRBD1 (5 bases). CDR1 and CDR2 (germline): LNHNV, YYDKDF (reference sequence). The CDR3 is made up of 16 amino acids. Trimming shortened V by 0 bases and J by 8 bases, and 16 bases separated the two germline ends.

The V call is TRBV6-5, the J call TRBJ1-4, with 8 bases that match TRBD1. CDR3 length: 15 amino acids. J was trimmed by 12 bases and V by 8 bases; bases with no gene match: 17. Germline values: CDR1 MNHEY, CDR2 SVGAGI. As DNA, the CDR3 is TGTGCCAGCGCAAATACTGGACAGGGTGGCCCCCAACTGTTTTTT. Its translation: CASANTGQGGPQLFF.

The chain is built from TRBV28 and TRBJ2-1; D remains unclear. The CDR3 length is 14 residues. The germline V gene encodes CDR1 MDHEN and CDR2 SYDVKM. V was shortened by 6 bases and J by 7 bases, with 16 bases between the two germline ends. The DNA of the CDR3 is TGTGCCAGCAGCCCACCGTGGCAATCTAATGAGCAGTTCTTC. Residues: CASSPPWQSNEQFF.

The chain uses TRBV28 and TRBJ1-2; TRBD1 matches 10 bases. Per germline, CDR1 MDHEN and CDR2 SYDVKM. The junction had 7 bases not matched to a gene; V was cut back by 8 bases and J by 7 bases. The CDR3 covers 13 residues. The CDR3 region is CASRDRGRGGYTF. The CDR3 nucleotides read TGTGCCAGCCGAGACAGGGGGCGGGGTGGCTACACCTTC.

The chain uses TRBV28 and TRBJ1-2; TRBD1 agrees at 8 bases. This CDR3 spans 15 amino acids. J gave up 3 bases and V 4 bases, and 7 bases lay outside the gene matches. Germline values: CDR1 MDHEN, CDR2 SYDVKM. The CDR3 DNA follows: TGTGCCAGCAGTTCCACCGGACAGGGATACTATGGCTACACCTTC. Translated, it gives CASSSTGQGYYGYTF.

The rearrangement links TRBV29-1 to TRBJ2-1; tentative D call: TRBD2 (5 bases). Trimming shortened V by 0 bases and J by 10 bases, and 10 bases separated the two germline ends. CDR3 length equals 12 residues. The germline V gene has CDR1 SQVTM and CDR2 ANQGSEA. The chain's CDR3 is CSVEDLSGEQFF. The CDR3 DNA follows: TGCAGCGTTGAAGATCTGTCGGGGGAGCAGTTCTTC.

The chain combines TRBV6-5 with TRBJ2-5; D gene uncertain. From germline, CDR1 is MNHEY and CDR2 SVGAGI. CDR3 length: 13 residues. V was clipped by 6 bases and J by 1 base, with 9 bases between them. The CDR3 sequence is CASRALVQETQYF. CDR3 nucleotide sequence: TGTGCCAGCAGGGCCCTAGTCCAAGAGACCCAGTACTTC.

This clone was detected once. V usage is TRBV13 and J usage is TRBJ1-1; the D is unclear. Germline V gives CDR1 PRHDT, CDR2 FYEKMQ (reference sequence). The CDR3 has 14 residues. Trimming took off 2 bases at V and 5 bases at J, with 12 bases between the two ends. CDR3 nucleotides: TGTGCCAGCAGCTTATCGCGGGAAAGGACTGAAGCTTTCTTT. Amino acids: CASSLSRERTEAFF.

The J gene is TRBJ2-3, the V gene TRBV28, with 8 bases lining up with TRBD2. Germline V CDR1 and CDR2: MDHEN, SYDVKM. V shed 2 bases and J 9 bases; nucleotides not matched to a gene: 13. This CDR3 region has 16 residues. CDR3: CASSLGTRELSGTQYF. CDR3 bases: TGTGCCAGCAGTTTAGGGACTAGAGAGCTGTCTGGGACGCAGTATTTT.

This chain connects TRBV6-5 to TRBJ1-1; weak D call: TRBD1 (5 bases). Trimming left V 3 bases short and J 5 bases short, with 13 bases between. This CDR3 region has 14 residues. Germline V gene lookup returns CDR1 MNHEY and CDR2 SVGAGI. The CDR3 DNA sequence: TGTGCCAGCAGTTATCTGCAGGGAATAACTGAAGCTTTCTTT. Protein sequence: CASSYLQGITEAFF.

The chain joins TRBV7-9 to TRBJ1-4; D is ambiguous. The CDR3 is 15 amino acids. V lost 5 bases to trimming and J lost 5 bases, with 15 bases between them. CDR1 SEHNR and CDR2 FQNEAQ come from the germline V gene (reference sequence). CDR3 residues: CASSHLSGQNEKLFF. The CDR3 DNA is TGTGCCAGCAGCCATCTCTCGGGTCAAAATGAAAAACTGTTTTTT.

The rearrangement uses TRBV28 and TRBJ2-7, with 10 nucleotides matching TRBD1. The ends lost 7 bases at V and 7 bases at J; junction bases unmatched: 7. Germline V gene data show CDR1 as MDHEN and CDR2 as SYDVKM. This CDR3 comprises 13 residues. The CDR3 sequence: CASTTPDRGEQYF. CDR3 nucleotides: TGTGCCAGCACTACCCCGGACAGGGGGGAGCAGTACTTC.

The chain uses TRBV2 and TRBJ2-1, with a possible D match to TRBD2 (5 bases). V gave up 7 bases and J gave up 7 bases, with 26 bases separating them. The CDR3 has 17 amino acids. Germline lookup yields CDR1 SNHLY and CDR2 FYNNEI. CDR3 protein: CASNRESGLLLVNEQFF. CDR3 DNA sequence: TGTGCCAGCAATAGGGAGAGCGGTTTGTTGTTGGTGAATGAGCAGTTCTTC. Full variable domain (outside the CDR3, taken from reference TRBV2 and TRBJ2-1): EPEVTQTPSHQVTQMGQEVILRCVPISNHLYFYWYRQILGQKVEFLVSFYNNEISEKSEIFDDQFSVERPDGSNFTLKIRSTKLEDSAMYFCASNRESGLLLVNEQFFGPGTRLTVL.

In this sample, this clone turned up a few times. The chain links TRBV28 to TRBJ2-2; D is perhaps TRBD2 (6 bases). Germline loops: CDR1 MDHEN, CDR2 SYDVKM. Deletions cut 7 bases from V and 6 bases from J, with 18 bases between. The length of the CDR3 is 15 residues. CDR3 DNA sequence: TGTGCCAGCACCGGCGCCGGGGACTCCGCCGGGGAGCTGTTTTTT. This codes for CASTGAGDSAGELFF.

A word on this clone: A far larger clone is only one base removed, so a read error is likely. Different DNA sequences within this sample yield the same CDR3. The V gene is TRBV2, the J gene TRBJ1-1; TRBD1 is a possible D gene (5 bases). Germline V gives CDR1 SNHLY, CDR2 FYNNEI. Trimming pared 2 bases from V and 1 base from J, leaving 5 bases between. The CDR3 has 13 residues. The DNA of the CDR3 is TGTGCCAGCAGTGAAAGGGGGAACACTGAAGCTTTCTTT. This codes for CASSERGNTEAFF. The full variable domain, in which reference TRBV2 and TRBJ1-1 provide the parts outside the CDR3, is EPEVTQTPSHQVTQMGQEVILRCVPISNHLYFYWYRQILGQKVEFLVSFYNNEISEKSEIFDDQFSVERPDGSNFTLKIRSTKLEDSAMYFCASSERGNTEAFFGQGTRLTVV.

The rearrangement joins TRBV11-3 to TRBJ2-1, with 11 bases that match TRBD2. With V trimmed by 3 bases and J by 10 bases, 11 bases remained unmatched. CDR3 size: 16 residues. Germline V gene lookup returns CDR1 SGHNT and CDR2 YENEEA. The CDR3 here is CASSLEGLAVLGEQFF. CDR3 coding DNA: TGTGCCAGCAGCTTGGAGGGACTAGCGGTGTTGGGGGAGCAGTTCTTC. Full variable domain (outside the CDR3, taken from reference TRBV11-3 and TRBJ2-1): EAGVVQSPRYKIIEKKQPVAFWCNPISGHNTLYWYLQNLGQGPELLIRYENEEAVDDSQLPKDRFSAERLKGVDSTLKIQPAELGDSAVYLCASSLEGLAVLGEQFFGPGTRLTVL.

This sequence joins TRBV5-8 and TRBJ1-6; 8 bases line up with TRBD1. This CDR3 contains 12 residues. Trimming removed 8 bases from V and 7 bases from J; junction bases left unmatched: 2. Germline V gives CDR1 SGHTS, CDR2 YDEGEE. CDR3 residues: CASGQGNSPLHF. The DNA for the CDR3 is TGTGCCAGTGGACAGGGAAATTCACCCCTCCACTTT.

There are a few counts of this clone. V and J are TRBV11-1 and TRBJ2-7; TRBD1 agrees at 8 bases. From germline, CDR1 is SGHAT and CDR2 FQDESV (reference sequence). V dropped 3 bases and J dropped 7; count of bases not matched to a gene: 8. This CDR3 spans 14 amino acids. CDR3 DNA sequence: TGTGCCAGCAGCTTTGCAGGGGGCTGGGGTGAGCAGTACTTC. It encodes CASSFAGGWGEQYF.